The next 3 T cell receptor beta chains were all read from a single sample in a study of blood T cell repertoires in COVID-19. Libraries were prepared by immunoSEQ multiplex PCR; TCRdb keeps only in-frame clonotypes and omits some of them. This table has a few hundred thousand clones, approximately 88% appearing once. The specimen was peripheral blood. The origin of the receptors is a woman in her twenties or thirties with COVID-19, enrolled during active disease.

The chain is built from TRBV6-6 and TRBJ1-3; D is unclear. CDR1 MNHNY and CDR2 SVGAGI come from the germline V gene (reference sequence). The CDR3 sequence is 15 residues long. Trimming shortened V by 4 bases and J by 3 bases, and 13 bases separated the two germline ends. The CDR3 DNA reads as TGTGCCAGCAGTTGGGCGAGTCGAAGTGGAAACACCATATATTTT. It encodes CASSWASRSGNTIYF.

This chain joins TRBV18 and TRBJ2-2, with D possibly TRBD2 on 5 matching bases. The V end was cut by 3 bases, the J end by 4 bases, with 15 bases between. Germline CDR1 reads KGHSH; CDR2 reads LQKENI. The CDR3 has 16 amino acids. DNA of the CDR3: TGTGCCAGCTCACCGCGGCGTGAGGGATCCACCGGGGAGCTGTTTTTT. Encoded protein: CASSPRREGSTGELFF. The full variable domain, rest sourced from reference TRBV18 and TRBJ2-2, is NAGVMQNPRHLVRRRGQEARLRCSPMKGHSHVYWYRQLPEEGLKFMVYLQKENIIDESGMPKERFSAEFPKEGPSILRIQQVVRGDSAAYFCASSPRREGSTGELFFGEGSRLTVL.

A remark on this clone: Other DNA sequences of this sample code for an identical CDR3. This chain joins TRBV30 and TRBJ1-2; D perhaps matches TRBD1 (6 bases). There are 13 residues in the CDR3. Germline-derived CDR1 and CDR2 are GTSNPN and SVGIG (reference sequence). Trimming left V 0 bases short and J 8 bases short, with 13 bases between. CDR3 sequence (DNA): TGTGCCTGGAGTGTGGGGGGGCTAGGAGGCTACACCTTC. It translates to CAWSVGGLGGYTF.